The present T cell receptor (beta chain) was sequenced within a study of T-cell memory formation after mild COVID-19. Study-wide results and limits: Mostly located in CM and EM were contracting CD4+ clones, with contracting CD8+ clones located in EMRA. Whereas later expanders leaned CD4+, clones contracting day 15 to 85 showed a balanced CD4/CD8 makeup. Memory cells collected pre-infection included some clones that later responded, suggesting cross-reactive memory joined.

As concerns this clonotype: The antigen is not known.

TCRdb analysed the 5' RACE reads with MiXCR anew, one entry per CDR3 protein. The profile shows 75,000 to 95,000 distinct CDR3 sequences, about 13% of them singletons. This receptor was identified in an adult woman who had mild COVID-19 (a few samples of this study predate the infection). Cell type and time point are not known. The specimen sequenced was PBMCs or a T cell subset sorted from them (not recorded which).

CDR3 amino acids: CSARHDRGRNYGYTF. The CDR3 DNA reads TGCAGTGCTAGACACGACAGGGGGCGAAACTATGGCTACACCTTC. The chain employs TRBV20-1 and TRBJ1-2, with TRBD1 matching 10 bases. The CDR3 contains 15 residues. In germline, CDR1 is DFQATT, CDR2 SNEGSKA (reference sequence). Unmatched junction bases numbered 5, after V lost 2 bases and J lost 2 bases.